A selection of T cell receptor beta chains follows, all from one sample in a study of identical twins. TCRdb re-derived calls from the 5' RACE reads in MiXCR, one entry per CDR3 protein. This sample has 550,000 to 700,000 distinct CDR3 sequences, with 9.6% found just once. These data also formed part of another study, on yellow fever vaccine responses in identical twins.

Material: PBMCs. These TCRs come from a woman aged 18-30 years in good health. Both conserved end residues are part of each CDR3. The D gene is left open where the match is weak.

CDR3aa | len | v_gene | d_gene | j_gene
CASSLDRTGVGSPLHF | 16 | TRBV13 | TRBD1 | TRBJ1-6
CSARDFSNPTDTQYF | 15 | TRBV20-1 | NA | TRBJ2-3
CASAGPHSGANVLTF | 15 | TRBV9 | NA | TRBJ2-6
CASTKKGGDTGELFF | 15 | TRBV6-1 | NA | TRBJ2-2
CASNEYNEQFF | 11 | TRBV10-2 | NA | TRBJ2-1
CASSEISWADTQYF | 14 | TRBV2 | NA | TRBJ2-3
CASSQDSWRAALHF | 14 | TRBV3-1 | NA | TRBJ1-6
CASTKRTGGGTEAFF | 15 | TRBV6-1 | TRBD1 | TRBJ1-1
CASRADRHEQYF | 12 | TRBV6-1 | TRBD1 | TRBJ2-7
CASSEPGGPTGELFF | 15 | TRBV2 | NA | TRBJ2-2